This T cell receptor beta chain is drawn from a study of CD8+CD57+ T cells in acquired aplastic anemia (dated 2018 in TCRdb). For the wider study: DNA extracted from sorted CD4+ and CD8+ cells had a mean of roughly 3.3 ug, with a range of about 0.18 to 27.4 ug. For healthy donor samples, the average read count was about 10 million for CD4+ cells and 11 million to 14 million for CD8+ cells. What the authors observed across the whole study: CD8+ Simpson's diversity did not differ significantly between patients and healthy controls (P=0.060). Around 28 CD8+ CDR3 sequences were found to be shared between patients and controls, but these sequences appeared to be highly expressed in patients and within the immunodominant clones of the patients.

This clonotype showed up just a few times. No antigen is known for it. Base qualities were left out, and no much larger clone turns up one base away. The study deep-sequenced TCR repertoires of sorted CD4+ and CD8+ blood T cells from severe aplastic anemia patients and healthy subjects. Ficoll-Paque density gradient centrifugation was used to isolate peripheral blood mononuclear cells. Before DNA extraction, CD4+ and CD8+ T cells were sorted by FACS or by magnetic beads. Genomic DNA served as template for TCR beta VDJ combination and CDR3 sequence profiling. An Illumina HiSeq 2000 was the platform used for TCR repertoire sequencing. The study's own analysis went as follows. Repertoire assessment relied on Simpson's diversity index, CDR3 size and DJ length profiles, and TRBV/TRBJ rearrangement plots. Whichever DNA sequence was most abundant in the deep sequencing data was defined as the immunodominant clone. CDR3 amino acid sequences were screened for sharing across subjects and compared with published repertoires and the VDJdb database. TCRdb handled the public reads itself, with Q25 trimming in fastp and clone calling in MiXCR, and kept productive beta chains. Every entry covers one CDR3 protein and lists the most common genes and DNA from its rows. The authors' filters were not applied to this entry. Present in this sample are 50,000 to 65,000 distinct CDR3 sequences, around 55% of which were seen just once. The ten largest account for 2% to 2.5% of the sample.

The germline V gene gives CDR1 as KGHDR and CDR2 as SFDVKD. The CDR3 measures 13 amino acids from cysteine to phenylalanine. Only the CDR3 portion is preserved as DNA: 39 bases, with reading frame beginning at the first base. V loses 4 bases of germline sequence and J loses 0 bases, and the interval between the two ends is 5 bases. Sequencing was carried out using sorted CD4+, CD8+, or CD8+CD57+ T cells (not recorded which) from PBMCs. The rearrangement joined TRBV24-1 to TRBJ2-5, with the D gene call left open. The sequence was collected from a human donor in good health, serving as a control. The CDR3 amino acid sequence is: CATSDRYQETQYF. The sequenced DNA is TGTGCCACCAGTGACCGATACCAAGAGACCCAGTACTTC.